This T cell receptor beta chain was identified during a study of chemoradiotherapy in HPV16-positive cancers. About the research overall: Candidate HPV-specific T-cell clones and common TCR motifs came from functional assays in a couple of HPV16-positive patients. Study-wide results and limits: The functional HPV-specific definition rests on just a couple of HPV16-positive patients. Non-HPV-specific T cells did not expand in tumors during treatment, whereas candidate HPV-specific clones and E7-related motifs did.

With respect to this clone: Antigen unknown.

Over chemoradiotherapy, repertoires were sampled more than once. The CDR3 runs to 11 residues. Trimming stripped 3 bases from V and 4 bases from J, with 7 bases between. Germline V lookup: CDR1 DFQATT, CDR2 SNEGSKA (reference sequence). Clones were read by immunoSEQ multiplex PCR, and TCRdb kept only the in-frame ones, dropping some. The top ten clones hold about a sixth of a sample with 25,000 to 30,000 clones, more than 85% of them seen once. Here the sequenced sample was blood, taken from a patient who underwent chemoradiotherapy. This rearrangement joins TRBV20-1 to TRBJ2-7, with D uncertain. The sequence derives from a human donor with HPV-associated anogenital cancer. CDR3 amino acids: CSASDVYEQYF. The CDR3 DNA is TGCAGTGCTAGCGACGTGTACGAGCAGTACTTC.